This TCR beta chain appears in the sequencing data of a study of blood T cells in healthy people across ages. Primed by a sample-barcoded 5' primer and a J-beta primer mix, a second PCR proceeded for 7 to 11 cycles. TCRdb reanalysed the 5' RACE reads using MiXCR and keeps one entry per CDR3 protein. The sample has over 950,000 distinct CDR3 sequences, around two fifths seen once; the top ten hold 13%. CDR1 SGHRS and CDR2 YFSETQ come from the germline V gene. The CDR3 extends over 17 amino acids. V gave up 6 bases and J gave up 5 bases; unmatched junction bases: 16. The receptor was isolated from a man younger than 35 in good health. The specimen was blood. The genes are TRBV5-1 and TRBJ1-4, with TRBD1 matching 7 bases. This CDR3 reads CASTSGGTNPPNEKLFF. Written as DNA, the CDR3 is TGCGCCAGCACCTCAGGGGGGACTAATCCACCAAATGAAAAACTGTTTTTT.